This is a list of T cell receptor beta chains from one sample in a study of blood T cell repertoires in COVID-19. Assay used: immunoSEQ multiplex PCR; TCRdb lists only in-frame clones, some missing. The data show roughly 100,000 clones, with 91% seen just once and 4.2% held by the top ten. The sample consisted of peripheral blood. These receptors were taken from a man in his late teens or twenties with acute or convalescent COVID-19. The CDR3 runs from the conserved cysteine through the conserved F or W. D genes are given only for firm matches. Expanded clones are given a class, and other clones once, few, many or no size at all.

clone_size: -
j_call: TRBJ2-5
v_call: TRBV5-1
d_call: -
cdr3_aa: CASSLPLGQETQYF
cdr3_nt: TGCGCCAGCAGCTTGCCTTTGGGGCAGGAGACCCAGTACTTC

clone_size: once
j_call: TRBJ2-7
v_call: TRBV9
d_call: TRBD2
cdr3_aa: CASSVGLAETYEQYF
cdr3_nt: TGTGCCAGCAGCGTCGGACTAGCGGAAACCTACGAGCAGTACTTC

clone_size: -
j_call: TRBJ1-2
v_call: TRBV2
d_call: -
cdr3_aa: CASSLDSGHKNYGYTF
cdr3_nt: TGTGCCAGCAGTCTAGATTCGGGACACAAGAACTATGGCTACACCTTC

clone_size: once
j_call: TRBJ1-2
v_call: TRBV27
d_call: -
cdr3_aa: CASSLSYLPGEGRPNYGYTF
cdr3_nt: TGTGCCAGCAGTTTATCCTACCTCCCCGGGGAGGGGAGGCCTAACTATGGCTACACCTTC

clone_size: -
j_call: TRBJ1-4
v_call: TRBV4-1
d_call: -
cdr3_aa: CASSPGFIRGLNEKLFF
cdr3_nt: TGCGCCAGCAGCCCAGGGTTCATAAGGGGGTTGAATGAAAAACTGTTTTTT

clone_size: -
j_call: TRBJ2-1
v_call: TRBV12-5
d_call: TRBD1
cdr3_aa: CASRGQGYYNEQFF
cdr3_nt: TGTGCTAGTAGGGGACAGGGTTACTACAATGAGCAGTTCTTC

clone_size: -
j_call: TRBJ1-4
v_call: TRBV6-5
d_call: -
cdr3_aa: CASSYMSVTRGEKLFF
cdr3_nt: TGTGCCAGCAGTTACATGTCCGTCACCCGAGGTGAAAAACTGTTTTTT

clone_size: -
j_call: TRBJ2-7
v_call: TRBV7-9
d_call: -
cdr3_aa: CASSHDRTYEQYF
cdr3_nt: TGTGCCAGCAGCCACGACAGAACCTACGAGCAGTACTTC

clone_size: -
j_call: TRBJ1-1
v_call: TRBV29-1
d_call: -
cdr3_aa: CSVPGLVNTEAFF
cdr3_nt: TGCAGCGTCCCGGGACTGGTGAACACTGAAGCTTTCTTT

clone_size: once
j_call: TRBJ2-2
v_call: TRBV5-1
d_call: TRBD1
cdr3_aa: CASLGRGQSTGELFF
cdr3_nt: TGCGCCAGCCTGGGCAGGGGACAGAGCACCGGGGAGCTGTTTTTT

clone_size: once
j_call: TRBJ2-2
v_call: TRBV27
d_call: TRBD1
cdr3_aa: CASSFTMGTGFTGELFF
cdr3_nt: TGTGCCAGCAGTTTCACGATGGGGACAGGGTTCACCGGGGAGCTGTTTTTT